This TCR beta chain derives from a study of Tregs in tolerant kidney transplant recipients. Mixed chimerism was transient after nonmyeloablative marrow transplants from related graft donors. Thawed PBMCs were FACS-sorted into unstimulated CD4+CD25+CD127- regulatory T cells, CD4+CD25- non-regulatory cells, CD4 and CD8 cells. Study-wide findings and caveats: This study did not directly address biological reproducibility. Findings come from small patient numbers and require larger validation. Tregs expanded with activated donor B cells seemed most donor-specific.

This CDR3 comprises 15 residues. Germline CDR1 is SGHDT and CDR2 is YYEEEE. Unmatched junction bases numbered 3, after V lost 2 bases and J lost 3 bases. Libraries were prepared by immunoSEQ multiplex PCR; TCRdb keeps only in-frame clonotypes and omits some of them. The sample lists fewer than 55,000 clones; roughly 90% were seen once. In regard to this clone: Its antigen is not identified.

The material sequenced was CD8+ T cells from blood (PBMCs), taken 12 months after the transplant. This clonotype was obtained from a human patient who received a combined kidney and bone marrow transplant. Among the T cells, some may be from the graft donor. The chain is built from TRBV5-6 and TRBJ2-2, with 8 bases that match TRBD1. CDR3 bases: TGTGCCAGCAGCTTCCCAGGGGGCTACACCGGGGAGCTGTTTTTT. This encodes CASSFPGGYTGELFF.